There are a few counts of the clone carrying this TCR beta chain. Its cognate antigen is unknown. The CDR3 totals 14 residues. V lost 3 bases and J lost 6, with 12 bases in between. This sample was included in a study of response to subunit inactivated influenza vaccine. TCRdb fed the RT-PCR reads into MiXCR, producing one record per CDR3 protein. Here the sample spans about 500,000 distinct CDR3 sequences, approximately 7.2% being singletons. Whole-study findings and limits: Authors suggested few new T cells are recruited by each seasonal influenza vaccination.

The gene calls are TRBV12-3 or TRBV12-4 and TRBJ1-5, with a tentative D call TRBD1 (6 bases). The material sequenced was PBMCs from blood, taken about 24 months after vaccination. The clonotype originates from a man between 50 and 70 years old who received an inactivated influenza vaccine. The CDR3 here is CASSFSGAAQPQHF. CDR3 coding DNA: TGTGCCAGCAGTTTTTCGGGGGCTGCTCAGCCCCAGCATTTT.